The 27 T cell receptor beta chains given below trace back to one sample, sequenced in a study of cytomegalovirus exposure and HLA in healthy donors. Researchers ran the PCR with 60 Vbeta and 13 Jbeta primers. TCRdb keeps only in-frame clones here, not all; method: immunoSEQ multiplex PCR. The top ten hold 1.5% to 2% of the sample, which has approximately 150,000 clones, approximately 9% seen once. Material: PBMCs. These receptors were collected from a male donor in good health and CMV-seronegative.

This clone occurred a few times. The genes are TRBV5-1 and TRBJ2-3, with TRBD1 as a possible D gene (6 bases). Germline V lookup: CDR1 SGHRS, CDR2 YFSETQ. This CDR3 spans 14 amino acids. The V gene lost 4 bases and the J gene lost 2 bases, with 11 bases spanning the gap. This CDR3 reads CASSQDSSTDTQYF. The DNA for the CDR3 is TGCGCCAGCAGCCAGGACAGCTCCACAGATACGCAGTATTTT.

This clone has a handful of counts. The rearrangement uses TRBV13 and TRBJ2-7, with D unresolved. Germline loops: CDR1 PRHDT, CDR2 FYEKMQ (reference sequence). This CDR3 contains 12 residues. V lost 5 bases, J lost 4 bases, and 9 bases lay in between. CDR3 sequence (DNA): TGTGCCAGCAGCCCCCAGGATTACGAGCAGTACTTC. It specifies CASSPQDYEQYF.

The chain is built from TRBV7-2 and TRBJ1-1, with D possibly being TRBD1 (6 bases). Per germline, CDR1 SGHTA and CDR2 FQGNSA. CDR3 length equals 16 residues. V was cut by 5 bases and J by 1 base, with 17 bases left in between. CDR3 nucleotides: TGTGCCAGCAGCCCACTCACGGGGGGCGGGAACACTGAAGCTTTCTTT. Protein: CASSPLTGGGNTEAFF.

V gene TRBV30 combines with J gene TRBJ2-3, with 7 bases matching TRBD1. There are 14 residues in the CDR3. Per the germline V gene, CDR1 is GTSNPN and CDR2 is SVGIG (reference sequence). Trimming cost V 4 bases and J 2 bases; bases outside gene matches: 6. The CDR3 coding sequence is TGTGCCTGGACCCGGGACAGATACACAGATACGCAGTATTTT. It translates to CAWTRDRYTDTQYF.

The rearrangement links TRBV7-2 to TRBJ2-7; 8 nucleotides align to TRBD1. The ends lost 0 bases at V and 4 bases at J; junction bases unmatched: 8. Germline values: CDR1 SGHTA, CDR2 FQGNSA. The CDR3 is 16 amino acids. CDR3 in DNA: TGTGCCAGCAGCTTAGCCCCGGGCAGGGGGCTATACGAGCAGTACTTC. This gives the protein CASSLAPGRGLYEQYF. Full variable domain (outside the CDR3, taken from reference TRBV7-2 and TRBJ2-7): GAGVSQSPSNKVTEKGKDVELRCDPISGHTALYWYRQSLGQGLEFLIYFQGNSAPDKSGLPSDRFSAERTGGSVSTLTIQRTQQEDSAVYLCASSLAPGRGLYEQYFGPGTRLTVT.

The V gene is TRBV4-1, the J gene TRBJ2-4, with TRBD1 matching over 9 bases. The junction had 17 bases not matched to a gene; V was cut back by 7 bases and J by 7 bases. This CDR3 comprises 17 residues. Germline lookup yields CDR1 MGHRA and CDR2 YSYEKL. The DNA of the CDR3 is TGCGCCAGCACAGAGGGGGTGGGACAGGGTTTTGGGAACATTCAGTACTTC. Encoded protein: CASTEGVGQGFGNIQYF.

The V call is TRBV11-2, the J call TRBJ2-6; 12 bases line up with TRBD1. The CDR3 totals 19 residues. CDR1 and CDR2 (germline): SGHAT, FQNNGV. V shed 5 bases, J shed 4 bases, and the junction held 12 bases outside the gene matches. The CDR3: CASSARTGQGARGANVLTF. The CDR3 region has the DNA TGTGCCAGCAGCGCACGAACGGGACAGGGGGCGCGAGGGGCCAACGTCCTGACTTTC.

The chain joins TRBV7-9 to TRBJ1-1, with D possibly TRBD1 on 6 matching bases. The germline V gene encodes CDR1 SEHNR and CDR2 FQNEAQ (reference sequence). The CDR3 runs 18 residues. V was trimmed by 1 base and J by 5 bases, leaving 23 bases between them. This CDR3 reads CASSLGLVRGKGITEAFF. CDR3 DNA sequence: TGTGCCAGCAGCTTAGGGCTCGTTAGGGGGAAGGGCATAACTGAAGCTTTCTTT.

In DNA, the CDR3 is TGTGCCAGCAGTCCCACCCTTCGGGAATACGAGCAGTACTTC. It specifies CASSPTLREYEQYF. The rearrangement joins TRBV28 to TRBJ2-7; D may be TRBD2 (5 bases). The length of the CDR3 is 14 residues. The V gene's germline CDR1 is MDHEN and CDR2 SYDVKM. V shed 5 bases and J shed 4 bases, with 15 bases lying between them.

The chain carries TRBV7-9 and TRBJ1-6, with D possibly being TRBD1 (5 bases). Germline CDR1 reads SEHNR; CDR2 reads FQNEAQ (reference sequence). Trimming removed 5 bases from V and 7 bases from J, with 15 bases in between. This CDR3 has 15 residues. CDR3 DNA: TGTGCCAGCAGCCCCCAAGGGGTGGGGAATTCACCCCTCCACTTT. This codes for CASSPQGVGNSPLHF.

Only one count was recorded for this clone. V gene TRBV27 combines with J gene TRBJ2-3; D perhaps matches TRBD1 (6 bases). Germline loops: CDR1 MNHEY, CDR2 SMNVEV (reference sequence). CDR3 size: 12 residues. Trimming removed 6 bases at V and 6 bases at J, with 10 bases between. The CDR3 bases are TGTGCCAGCAGATTTACAGGGGATACGCAGTATTTT. This encodes CASRFTGDTQYF.

Points on this clone: Other DNA sequences in the same sample also yield this CDR3. The chain carries TRBV13 and TRBJ2-1, with a tentative D call TRBD2 (7 bases). Germline V gene lookup returns CDR1 PRHDT and CDR2 FYEKMQ (reference sequence). The CDR3 loop spans 14 amino acids. V was pared by 6 bases and J by 5 bases, with 14 bases between. The CDR3 bases are TGTGCCAGCAGGAGGGGGGGCCAGAACAATGAGCAGTTCTTC. It encodes CASRRGGQNNEQFF.

This clone was counted a few times. The V and J genes are TRBV5-4 and TRBJ2-2, with 9 bases fitting TRBD2. Germline loops: CDR1 SGHNT, CDR2 YYREEE (reference sequence). This CDR3 comprises 16 residues. Unmatched junction bases numbered 10, after V lost 4 bases and J lost 6 bases. The CDR3 DNA follows: TGTGCCAGCAGCCGGTTGAGCGGGAGGTCGCCCGGGGAGCTGTTTTTT. Translating it yields CASSRLSGRSPGELFF.

This chain connects TRBV5-1 to TRBJ2-4, with 13 nucleotides matching TRBD2. The CDR3 has 14 residues. Germline V lookup: CDR1 SGHRS, CDR2 YFSETQ. V lost 4 bases, J lost 15 bases, and 10 bases stayed unmatched. The CDR3 here is CASSGTSGAPLRYF. The CDR3 region has the DNA TGCGCCAGCAGCGGGACTAGCGGGGCCCCCCTCCGGTACTTC. The whole variable domain, filled in from reference TRBV5-1 and TRBJ2-4, reads KAGVTQTPRYLIKTRGQQVTLSCSPISGHRSVSWYQQTPGQGLQFLFEYFSETQRNKGNFPGRFSGRQFSNSRSEMNVSTLELGDSALYLCASSGTSGAPLRYFGAGTRLSVL.

This clone was found a few times. The chain combines TRBV2 with TRBJ2-3, with TRBD1 matching over 7 bases. The CDR3 sequence is 17 residues long. The ends lost 4 bases at V and 0 bases at J; junction bases unmatched: 10. Looked up from germline, CDR1 is SNHLY and CDR2 is FYNNEI. The DNA of the CDR3 is TGTGCCAGCAGTGCAGGGGGTGGTCCGCTAAGCACAGATACGCAGTATTTT. Its protein product is CASSAGGGPLSTDTQYF. The whole variable domain, remainder taken from reference TRBV2 and TRBJ2-3, is EPEVTQTPSHQVTQMGQEVILRCVPISNHLYFYWYRQILGQKVEFLVSFYNNEISEKSEIFDDQFSVERPDGSNFTLKIRSTKLEDSAMYFCASSAGGGPLSTDTQYFGPGTRLTVL.

This clone has only a few counts. This chain connects TRBV4-3 to TRBJ2-2; D call uncertain. Trimming took 0 bases from V and 6 from J, leaving 8 bases between them. The CDR3 extends over 14 amino acids. Germline lookup yields CDR1 LGHNA and CDR2 YSLEER. CDR3: CASSQDPSAGELFF. Written as DNA, the CDR3 is TGCGCCAGCAGCCAAGACCCCTCGGCCGGGGAGCTGTTTTTT.

The chain combines TRBV28 with TRBJ2-2, with a tentative D call TRBD2 (5 bases). The germline V gene encodes CDR1 MDHEN and CDR2 SYDVKM. V lost 6 bases and J lost 6, with 20 bases in between. The CDR3 totals 16 residues. CDR3 DNA sequence: TGTGCCAGCAGGACCGCCACCCTCGAGGGAGCCGGGGAGCTGTTTTTT. Its translation: CASRTATLEGAGELFF.

A few counts support this clone. This chain connects TRBV28 to TRBJ1-1, with TRBD1 matching 7 bases. Germline CDR1 is MDHEN and CDR2 is SYDVKM. Germline trimming cut 6 bases from V and 4 bases from J; bases unmatched to any gene: 8. The CDR3 runs to 14 residues. Written as DNA, the CDR3 is TGTGCCAGCAGGACGACAGGGATGGGCACTGAAGCTTTCTTT. This encodes CASRTTGMGTEAFF.

This clone was seen more than once but under ten times. The J gene is TRBJ2-1, the V gene TRBV18, with 11 bases aligning to TRBD2. The J segment lost 4 bases and the V segment lost 6 bases, leaving 5 bases of the junction unmatched. This CDR3 has 15 amino acids. Germline lookup yields CDR1 KGHSH and CDR2 LQKENI. The CDR3 spells CASSPGTSGYNEQFF. Here the CDR3 DNA reads TGTGCCAGCTCCCCTGGGACTAGCGGATACAATGAGCAGTTCTTC.

This clone was counted between two and nine times. The J gene is TRBJ1-1, the V gene TRBV6-6, with 11 bases that match TRBD1. J was trimmed by 4 bases and V by 5 bases; bases with no gene match: 6. CDR3 length: 15 amino acids. The germline V gene has CDR1 MNHNY and CDR2 SVGAGI (reference sequence). The CDR3 nucleotides are TGTGCCAGCAGTGCCTCCGGGACAGGGGGCACTGAAGCTTTCTTT. Protein product: CASSASGTGGTEAFF.

Points on this clone: Compared with germline, one end of the junction differs, possibly owing to a read error. The chain combines TRBV4-2 with TRBJ2-3; 9 bases fit TRBD1. Germline-derived CDR1 and CDR2 are LGHNA and YNFKEQ. The CDR3 is 14 amino acids. DNA for the CDR3: TGTACCAGCAGCCAAGCGAGACAGGGGGACGGGCAGTATTTT. This sequence encodes CTSSQARQGDGQYF.

This clone occurred a few times. The rearrangement links TRBV5-1 to TRBJ2-1, with D unclear. Between the trimmed V and J ends, which lost 0 bases and 7 bases, there was a span of 8 bases. Looked up from germline, CDR1 is SGHRS and CDR2 is YFSETQ. This CDR3 region has 13 residues. CDR3 protein: CASSLAVGNEQFF. The CDR3 DNA is TGCGCCAGCAGCTTGGCCGTCGGGAATGAGCAGTTCTTC.

This clone was counted only a few times. The CDR3 DNA sequence: TGTGCCAGCAGGCTCGGGGGCACCGGGGAGCTGTTTTTT. Translation gives CASRLGGTGELFF. This chain joins TRBV28 and TRBJ2-2; tentatively, D is TRBD2 (6 bases). Trimming left V 6 bases short and J 4 bases short, with 9 bases between. This CDR3 spans 13 amino acids. Germline lookup yields CDR1 MDHEN and CDR2 SYDVKM.

V gene TRBV4-3 combines with J gene TRBJ2-3; TRBD2 matches at 8 bases. CDR3 length: 20 amino acids. Unmatched junction bases numbered 17, after V lost 1 base and J lost 2 bases. CDR1 LGHNA and CDR2 YSLEER come from the germline V gene. In DNA, the CDR3 is TGCGCCAGCAGCCAAGCTTTTGTGCCCACTAGCGGCATCGACACAGATACGCAGTATTTT. Translating gives CASSQAFVPTSGIDTDTQYF.

This clone was seen a handful of times. The rearrangement joins TRBV29-1 to TRBJ2-1; no clear D. Germline CDR1 SQVTM, CDR2 ANQGSEA. Trimming left V 5 bases short and J 6 bases short, with 11 bases between. The CDR3 loop spans 12 amino acids. The chain's CDR3 is CSVRDWSNEQFF. DNA of the CDR3: TGCAGCGTTCGTGACTGGTCCAATGAGCAGTTCTTC.

The genes are TRBV7-9 and TRBJ1-1; TRBD1 matches at 8 bases. There are 18 residues in the CDR3. Germline V lookup: CDR1 SEHNR, CDR2 FQNEAQ (reference sequence). J was trimmed by 6 bases and V by 5 bases; bases with no gene match: 20. CDR3 coding DNA: TGTGCCAGCAGCCCACGAAGTCTGGACAGGGCGGATAGACCTGAAGCTTTCTTT. Its translation is CASSPRSLDRADRPEAFF.

This chain joins TRBV7-2 and TRBJ1-2; 7 nucleotides line up with TRBD1. The CDR3 sequence is 13 residues long. With 6 bases clipped from V and 12 bases from J, the junction kept 13 bases outside the gene matches. Per germline, CDR1 SGHTA and CDR2 FQGNSA. CDR3 residues: CASSPGQADQDTF. In nucleotides, the CDR3 is TGTGCCAGCAGTCCTGGACAGGCTGATCAGGACACCTTC. Full variable domain (remainder filled in from reference TRBV7-2 and TRBJ1-2): GAGVSQSPSNKVTEKGKDVELRCDPISGHTALYWYRQSLGQGLEFLIYFQGNSAPDKSGLPSDRFSAERTGGSVSTLTIQRTQQEDSAVYLCASSPGQADQDTFGSGTRLTVV.